The TCR beta chain described here comes from a study of T cell responses to AZD1222 COVID-19 vaccine. As to this clone: Its antigen is unidentified.

TCRdb's copy holds only in-frame clones and misses some; the assay was immunoSEQ multiplex PCR. This table has about 160,000 clones, less than 95% appearing once. Study results and caveats: Nearly half of spike-specific TCRs reportedly go after variant regions that carry no mutations. All repertoire sampling was performed exclusively after the peak T cell response.

V was pared by 4 bases and J by 4 bases, with 11 bases between. The CDR3 runs 13 residues. Per germline, CDR1 SGHRS and CDR2 YFSETQ. The TCR was taken from an adult in good health. The chain is built from TRBV5-1 and TRBJ1-2; D uncertain. The source material was peripheral blood, sampled on day 0 of AZD1222 vaccination. The CDR3 bases are TGCGCCAGCAGCCCCGAAGGAACCTATGGCTACACCTTC. Protein: CASSPEGTYGYTF.